The 11 T cell receptor beta chains in this list originate from one sample, sequenced in a study of CXCR3-negative and CXCR3-positive naive CD8 T cells. Study-level results: Researchers report that CXCR3-positive naive cells carry more hydrophobic TRB CDR3s than CXCR3-negative naive cells.

5' RACE with UMI labels generated the TRB cDNA libraries. TCRdb reanalyzed the 5' RACE reads and collapses them to one entry per CDR3 protein, without DNA. Recorded here are 130,000 to 150,000 distinct CDR3 sequences; the top ten clones represent approximately 0.28%. These receptors lack a known antigen. Material: naive CXCR3+ CD8+ T cells from blood. The subset here: CD45RO-CCR7+CD27+CD95- naive CD8+ T cells expressing CXCR3 (TNR3+). Receptor source: a human donor in good health. Some clones in this sample may be carry-over from other donors' samples.

J is TRBJ2-7 and V is TRBV29-1; TCRdb outputs TRBD1, but without DNA this stays unchecked. The CDR3 covers 13 residues. The germline gives CDR1 SQVTM, CDR2 ANQGSEA. This CDR3 reads CSVSRTGGYEQYF.

The CDR3: CASSLRRATDTQYF. The chain recombines TRBV28 with TRBJ2-3; TCRdb picks TRBD2, but there is no DNA to check that call. The germline CDR1 and CDR2 sequences are MDHEN and SYDVKM. CDR3 length equals 14 residues.

This chain links TRBV5-1 with TRBJ2-3; TCRdb proposes TRBD2, but this gene call is untestable without DNA. Per the germline V gene, CDR1 is SGHRS and CDR2 is YFSETQ. This CDR3 is 17 amino acids long. This CDR3 is CASSLWEEGGSTDTQYF.

CDR3 sequence: CATSVPEGRTGAYEQYF. V is TRBV15 and J is TRBJ2-7; TCRdb outputs TRBD1, but without DNA this stays unchecked. The CDR3 runs to 17 residues. The germline gives CDR1 LNHNV, CDR2 YYDKDF (reference sequence).

The chain carries TRBV18 and TRBJ2-5. The germline V gene encodes CDR1 KGHSH and CDR2 LQKENI. There are 13 residues in the CDR3. The CDR3 here is CASSPEVKETQYF.

The chain has TRBV4-1 and TRBJ2-7. The CDR3 totals 13 residues. Looked up from germline, CDR1 is MGHRA and CDR2 is YSYEKL. The CDR3 is CASSQDADYEQYF.

The J gene is TRBJ1-4, the V gene TRBV7-9. The CDR3 is 11 residues long. Germline assignment: CDR1 SEHNR and CDR2 FQNEAQ (reference sequence). CDR3: CASREREKLFF. Complete variable domain (other parts from reference TRBV7-9 and TRBJ1-4): DTGVSQNPRHKITKRGQNVTFRCDPISEHNRLYWYRQTLGQGPEFLTYFQNEAQLEKSRLLSDRFSAERPKGSFSTLEIQRTEQGDSAMYLCASREREKLFFGSGTQLSVL.

The chain couples TRBV4-3 to TRBJ1-1. Germline CDR1 LGHNA, CDR2 YSLEER. The CDR3 loop spans 13 amino acids. CDR3 in amino acids: CASSQPAFSEAFF.

The chain links TRBV7-9 to TRBJ2-7; TCRdb's D call, TRBD1, is unchecked because there is no DNA. Germline V gene lookup returns CDR1 SEHNR and CDR2 FQNEAQ (reference sequence). The CDR3 runs to 15 residues. CDR3 sequence: CASSLVGQGANEQYF.

CDR3 loop: CASSVESDLWYGYTF. V is TRBV9 and J is TRBJ1-2. The germline V gene encodes CDR1 SGDLS and CDR2 YYNGEE. The CDR3 is 15 amino acids. The whole variable domain, filled in from reference TRBV9 and TRBJ1-2, reads DSGVTQTPKHLITATGQRVTLRCSPRSGDLSVYWYQQSLDQGLQFLIQYYNGEERAKGNILERFSAQQFPDLHSELNLSSLELGDSALYFCASSVESDLWYGYTFGSGTRLTVV.

The rearrangement uses TRBV4-2 and TRBJ2-7; TCRdb's D gene call, TRBD1, goes unchecked for lack of DNA. Germline CDR1 is LGHNA and CDR2 is YNFKEQ. The CDR3 has 18 amino acids. The CDR3 protein is CASSQGPVGQGSSYEQYF.